This TCR beta chain was profiled in a study of blood T cell repertoires in COVID-19. V was clipped by 1 base and J by 6 bases, with 5 bases between them. Germline CDR1 is SGHRS and CDR2 is YFSETQ. There are 12 residues in the CDR3. Data came from immunoSEQ multiplex PCR; TCRdb stores just in-frame clones and leaves some out. The table shows roughly 100,000 clones, with around 82% occurring only once. This TCR came from a man aged 55 to 70 with acute or convalescent COVID-19. The gene calls are TRBV5-1 and TRBJ2-1, with no clear D. Sequencing was done on a sample of peripheral blood. The CDR3 DNA reads as TGCGCCAGCAGCTTGATGGCCAATGAGCAGTTCTTC. Protein: CASSLMANEQFF.